These 9 T cell receptor beta chains were all obtained from the same sample, sequenced in a study of T cells in Graves' hyperthyroidism and ophthalmopathy. Researchers took RNA transcripts and amplified the TCR beta CDR3 regions from them. A first-round RT-PCR of the TCR CDR3 used the HTBI primer set. TCRdb reprocessed the multiplex PCR reads via MiXCR and lists one record per CDR3 protein. The data show roughly 560,000 distinct CDR3 sequences, roughly 14% seen once. The sample consisted of blood. These TCRs come from a middle-aged woman with Graves' ophthalmopathy.

This clonotype was found many times. The chain combines TRBV15 with TRBJ2-7; possibly TRBD2 for D (6 bases). V gave up 0 bases and J gave up 0 bases, with 9 bases separating them. Per germline, CDR1 LNHNV and CDR2 YYDKDF (reference sequence). The CDR3 has 15 amino acids. This CDR3 is CATSRDRTTSYEQYF. The CDR3 bases are TGTGCCACCAGCAGAGATAGGACTACCTCCTACGAGCAGTACTTC.

This clonotype has at least ten counts. The chain combines TRBV20-1 with TRBJ2-5, with TRBD2 matching over 8 bases. CDR1 is DFQATT, CDR2 SNEGSKA, per germline (reference sequence). Germline trimming cut 2 bases from V and 4 bases from J; bases unmatched to any gene: 3. The CDR3 covers 13 residues. This chain's CDR3 is CSARRLAGETQYF. The CDR3 DNA reads TGCAGTGCTAGACGGCTAGCGGGAGAGACCCAGTACTTC.

This clonotype occurred a few times. The DNA of the CDR3 is TGTGCCAGCAGCGCCTTGGCGGGGACTGCTGAGACCCAGTACTTC. This translates into CASSALAGTAETQYF. This rearrangement joins TRBV5-6 to TRBJ2-5; weak D call: TRBD2 (6 bases). The germline gives CDR1 SGHDT, CDR2 YYEEEE. V lost 4 bases and J lost 5, with 18 bases in between. The CDR3 totals 15 residues.

This clonotype was seen many times. The CDR3 loop is CASSWQGQQETQYF. CDR3 bases: TGCGCCAGCAGCTGGCAGGGACAGCAAGAGACCCAGTACTTC. The chain joins TRBV5-1 to TRBJ2-5; 7 bases are a match to TRBD1. Per the germline V gene, CDR1 is SGHRS and CDR2 is YFSETQ. V shed 3 bases, J shed 2 bases, and the junction held 4 bases outside the gene matches. CDR3 length: 14 residues.

This clonotype was observed at least ten times. The gene calls are TRBV5-1 and TRBJ1-1; 8 nucleotides match TRBD1. Germline values: CDR1 SGHRS, CDR2 YFSETQ. The CDR3 sequence is 16 residues long. V gave up 4 bases and J gave up 7 bases; unmatched junction bases: 15. As DNA, the CDR3 is TGCGCCAGCAGCGCGACAGGGGCCGAACCCGTGCATGAAGCTTTCTTT. It specifies CASSATGAEPVHEAFF.

This clonotype showed up just a few times. The rearrangement joins TRBV4-1 to TRBJ1-3; D may be TRBD1 (6 bases). CDR3 size: 15 residues. Trimming left V 2 bases short and J 0 bases short, with 8 bases between. Germline V gives CDR1 MGHRA, CDR2 YSYEKL. The CDR3 DNA reads as TGCGCCAGCAGCCAAACAGGGATCTCTGGAAACACCATATATTTT. This translates into CASSQTGISGNTIYF.

This clonotype was found many times. This chain uses TRBV28 with TRBJ1-5; D uncertain. Germline V gene data show CDR1 as MDHEN and CDR2 as SYDVKM. V gave up 5 bases and J gave up 1 base, with 15 bases separating them. The CDR3 is 16 amino acids. CDR3 sequence reads: CASSQLEGWSNQPQHF. In DNA, the CDR3 is TGTGCCAGCAGTCAACTTGAGGGTTGGAGCAATCAGCCCCAGCATTTT. The full variable domain, completed using reference TRBV28 and TRBJ1-5, is DVKVTQSSRYLVKRTGEKVFLECVQDMDHENMFWYRQDPGLGLRLIYFSYDVKMKEKGDIPEGYSVSREKKERFSLILESASTNQTSMYLCASSQLEGWSNQPQHFGDGTRLSIL.

The chain links TRBV10-3 to TRBJ2-2; no reliable D call. This CDR3 is 15 amino acids long. Germline V gene data show CDR1 as ENHRY and CDR2 as SYGVKD. V was pared by 2 bases and J by 1 base, with 8 bases between. This CDR3 reads CAISEGSGNTGELFF. For the CDR3, the DNA is TGTGCCATCAGTGAGGGATCAGGGAACACCGGGGAGCTGTTTTTT.

This clonotype appeared many times. J is TRBJ2-7 and V is TRBV7-2; D call uncertain. There are 11 residues in the CDR3. V was cut by 4 bases and J by 6 bases, with 7 bases left in between. Germline assignment: CDR1 SGHTA and CDR2 FQGNSA. CDR3 amino acids: CASSSAAEQYF. The CDR3 DNA is TGTGCCAGCAGCTCGGCGGCCGAGCAGTACTTC.